In this sample, the clone carrying this T cell receptor (beta chain) turned up a few times. The record originates from a study of blood T cells in healthy people across ages. Then a second PCR, running roughly 7 to 12 cycles, was carried out with a sample-barcoded 5' primer and a J-beta primer mix. TCRdb re-called the 5' RACE reads with MiXCR, one entry per CDR3 protein. This table has roughly 1,500,000 distinct CDR3 sequences, about 35% appearing once. From germline, CDR1 is DFQATT and CDR2 SNEGSKA (reference sequence). J was trimmed by 2 bases and V by 0 bases; bases with no gene match: 3. The CDR3 is made up of 15 amino acids. Extraction yielded at least 5.5 micrograms of total RNA per sample.

The chain combines TRBV20-1 with TRBJ1-4; 7 bases line up with TRBD1. Source material: blood. The sequence came from a young woman in good health. The CDR3 loop is CSARDRGKTNEKLFF. In DNA form, the CDR3 reads TGCAGTGCTAGAGACAGGGGGAAGACTAATGAAAAACTGTTTTTT.